One and the same sample provided the 12 T cell receptor beta chains below, sequenced in a study of blood T cell repertoires in COVID-19. Produced via immunoSEQ multiplex PCR; TCRdb's table is partial and in-frame only. The sample has about 40,000 clones, roughly 80% seen once. The material sequenced was peripheral blood. All receptors derive from a woman in her sixties with acute or convalescent COVID-19.

As DNA, the CDR3 is TGTGCCAGCAGCCCGGACAGAATCACAGATACGCAGTATTTT. The encoded protein is CASSPDRITDTQYF. The gene calls are TRBV7-8 and TRBJ2-3; perhaps TRBD1 as D (6 bases). V lost 5 bases to trimming and J lost 2 bases, with 11 bases between them. Germline values: CDR1 SGHVS, CDR2 FQNEAQ. The CDR3 contains 14 residues.

Only a few counts were recorded for this clone. The V call is TRBV5-1, the J call TRBJ1-3; no reliable D call. The CDR3 covers 15 residues. Trimming cost V 4 bases and J 4 bases, with 15 bases left between them. Germline assignment: CDR1 SGHRS and CDR2 YFSETQ. The chain's CDR3 is CASSPPEGAGNTIYF. CDR3 in DNA: TGCGCCAGCAGCCCACCCGAGGGCGCGGGAAACACCATATATTTT.

V is TRBV5-5 and J is TRBJ2-1; a weak D match, TRBD1 (6 bases). V was shortened by 0 bases and J by 3 bases, with 16 bases between the two germline ends. The CDR3 runs 17 residues. Looked up from germline, CDR1 is SGHKS and CDR2 is YYEKEE (reference sequence). The CDR3 DNA sequence: TGTGCCAGCAGCTTGGGCGGTCAGGGGAAGTACTACAATGAGCAGTTCTTC. Translating it yields CASSLGGQGKYYNEQFF.

The chain carries TRBV19 and TRBJ1-5, with 8 positions matching TRBD1. Germline CDR1 LNHDA, CDR2 SQIVND (reference sequence). The CDR3 sequence is 17 residues long. V was pared by 7 bases and J by 0 bases, with 11 bases of the junction left unmatched. CDR3 region: CASTLGQGPYSNQPQHF. In DNA, the CDR3 is TGTGCCAGTACCCTCGGACAGGGACCGTATAGCAATCAGCCCCAGCATTTT.

V gene TRBV20-1 combines with J gene TRBJ1-1, with D tentatively TRBD1 (6 bases). V was pared by 3 bases and J by 1 base, with 9 bases between. From germline, CDR1 is DFQATT and CDR2 SNEGSKA (reference sequence). CDR3 length: 13 amino acids. The CDR3 protein is CSASQDRNTEAFF. The CDR3 DNA reads as TGCAGTGCTAGTCAGGACAGGAACACTGAAGCTTTCTTT.

J is TRBJ1-5 and V is TRBV5-1; a possible D gene is TRBD1 (5 bases). The CDR3 has 13 residues. Per the germline V gene, CDR1 is SGHRS and CDR2 is YFSETQ. V gave up 0 bases and J gave up 6 bases, with 7 bases separating them. In nucleotides, the CDR3 is TGCGCCAGCAGCTTGGGGGGCGGTCAGCCCCAGCATTTT. Amino acid sequence: CASSLGGGQPQHF.

CDR3 sequence (DNA): TGTGCCAGCAGCTTATCACTCTCCTATAATTCACCCCTCCACTTT. Translating gives CASSLSLSYNSPLHF. The gene calls are TRBV11-2 and TRBJ1-6; D ambiguous. The CDR3 covers 15 residues. From germline, CDR1 is SGHAT and CDR2 FQNNGV. V was shortened by 2 bases and J by 0 bases, with 5 bases between the two germline ends.

This sequence joins TRBV5-1 and TRBJ2-5; a weak D match, TRBD1 (5 bases). The CDR3 is 14 amino acids. Germline V gene sequence: CDR1 SGHRS, CDR2 YFSETQ. With 1 base removed from V and 0 bases from J, the gap between germline ends came to 7 bases. CDR3 bases: TGCGCCAGCAGCTTGCCAGGGAACCAAGAGACCCAGTACTTC. It is translated as CASSLPGNQETQYF.

This rearrangement joins TRBV29-1 to TRBJ2-2, with D possibly TRBD1 on 6 matching bases. This CDR3 is built from 14 residues. In germline, CDR1 is SQVTM, CDR2 ANQGSEA. Deletions cut 6 bases from V and 1 base from J, with 12 bases between. CDR3 sequence (DNA): TGCAGCGTCCCAAAGACAGGGAACACCGGGGAGCTGTTTTTT. Encoded protein: CSVPKTGNTGELFF.

In its sample, this clone was seen once. The chain uses TRBV4-2 and TRBJ1-1; D not certain. V gave up 0 bases and J gave up 0 bases, with 14 bases separating them. This CDR3 has 17 residues. Germline V gene sequence: CDR1 LGHNA, CDR2 YNFKEQ. CDR3 protein: CASSQESAGDMNTEAFF. CDR3 DNA: TGTGCCAGCAGCCAAGAATCGGCCGGGGATATGAACACTGAAGCTTTCTTT.

This rearrangement joins TRBV2 to TRBJ1-5; TRBD1 is a possible D gene (6 bases). The germline V gene encodes CDR1 SNHLY and CDR2 FYNNEI. This CDR3 region has 15 residues. With 6 bases removed from V and 0 bases from J, the gap between germline ends came to 12 bases. CDR3 loop: CASRSGTHSNQPQHF. The CDR3 nucleotides are TGTGCCAGCAGGTCCGGGACACATAGCAATCAGCCCCAGCATTTT.

Only one count was recorded for this clone. The V call is TRBV12-3 or TRBV12-4, the J call TRBJ1-5; D gene ambiguous. The CDR3 contains 13 residues. V lost 7 bases, J lost 1 base, and 8 bases lay in between. CDR3 residues: CASTDLSNQPQHF. CDR3 coding DNA: TGTGCCAGCACCGACTTAAGCAATCAGCCCCAGCATTTT.